These 17 T cell receptor beta chains were all obtained from the same sample, sequenced in a study of T cell responses to AZD1222 COVID-19 vaccine (dated by TCRdb to about 2021). Library method: the immunoSEQ multiplex PCR assay. In TCRdb, the immuneACCESS table is reduced to in-frame sequences with V and J assigned. These tables do not hold every clone; where another copy was compared, an unresolved V gene accounts for under half, and the others remain unexplained. Within this sample are about 96,000 clones, with about 90% of them counted one time only. The top ten clones comprise around 5.2% of the sample. This specimen's time point label, per the study, means: baseline before first vaccination. What the treatment or condition label conveys for this sample: meningococcal conjugate vaccine given as trial control. The sequences come from peripheral blood, collected on day 0 of MenACWY control vaccination. The receptors come from an adult in good health.

The rearrangement links TRBV5-1 to TRBJ1-5; possible D gene TRBD1, 5 bases. Germline CDR1 SGHRS, CDR2 YFSETQ. V was trimmed by 3 bases and J by 6 bases, leaving 16 bases between them. The length of the CDR3 is 15 residues. The CDR3 here is CASSWGNGFGQPQHF. For the CDR3, the DNA is TGCGCCAGCAGCTGGGGGAATGGTTTCGGTCAGCCCCAGCATTTT.

V is TRBV29-1 and J is TRBJ2-2, with D possibly being TRBD2 (6 bases). Trimming took 4 bases from V and 0 from J, leaving 15 bases between them. The CDR3 covers 16 residues. Germline CDR1 and CDR2: SQVTM and ANQGSEA. This chain's CDR3 is CSVGISSGSNTGELFF. CDR3 DNA: TGCAGCGTTGGGATTTCCAGCGGGTCGAACACCGGGGAGCTGTTTTTT.

V and J are TRBV12-3 or TRBV12-4 and TRBJ2-5; D is possibly TRBD2 (5 bases). The V and J ends lost 5 bases and 3 bases respectively, with 7 bases between them. This CDR3 is 12 amino acids long. The CDR3 sequence is CASSPREETQYF. In nucleotides, the CDR3 is TGTGCCAGCAGTCCGCGGGAAGAGACCCAGTACTTC.

This clone was detected once. The J gene is TRBJ2-3, the V gene TRBV11-2; D perhaps matches TRBD1 (6 bases). Trimming removed 2 bases from V and 4 bases from J, with 10 bases in between. Per germline, CDR1 SGHAT and CDR2 FQNNGV. This CDR3 has 14 amino acids. CDR3 DNA sequence: TGTGCCAGCAGCTTATCCAGGGGTCCAGATACGCAGTATTTT. Its protein is CASSLSRGPDTQYF.

This clone has just one count. This chain joins TRBV6-2 or TRBV6-3 and TRBJ2-7; D may be TRBD1 (6 bases). The CDR3 covers 15 residues. The V end lost 2 bases, the J end lost 1 base, and 12 bases lay between the germline ends. Germline CDR1 MNHEY, CDR2 SVGEGT. The chain's CDR3 is CASSYPRQASYEQYF. The CDR3 coding sequence is TGTGCCAGCAGTTACCCCCGACAGGCTTCCTACGAGCAGTACTTC.

The chain employs TRBV6-2 or TRBV6-3 and TRBJ1-6; 8 positions match TRBD1. The CDR3 extends over 17 amino acids. Germline V gives CDR1 MNHEY, CDR2 SVGEGT. After removal of 0 bases from V and 5 bases from J, the junction contained 6 bases not matched to a gene. CDR3 DNA sequence: TGTGCCAGCAGTTACTCGGGCAGGGGGCCCGATAATTCACCCCTCCACTTT. Its protein product is CASSYSGRGPDNSPLHF.

CDR3 amino acids: CAISELGQEGGETQYF. The CDR3 nucleotides read TGTGCCATCAGTGAGCTTGGACAAGAGGGAGGAGAGACCCAGTACTTC. The chain combines TRBV10-3 with TRBJ2-5; D may be TRBD2 (6 bases). The CDR3 runs to 16 residues. Trimming pared 2 bases from V and 4 bases from J, leaving 17 bases between. Germline CDR1 ENHRY, CDR2 SYGVKD.

The chain combines TRBV5-1 with TRBJ2-2; tentatively, D is TRBD2 (5 bases). V was pared by 2 bases and J by 4 bases, with 6 bases between. The CDR3 is made up of 13 amino acids. Germline-derived CDR1 and CDR2 are SGHRS and YFSETQ. CDR3: CASSLSGTGELFF. DNA for the CDR3: TGCGCCAGCAGCTTAAGCGGCACCGGGGAGCTGTTTTTT.

The genes are TRBV19 and TRBJ2-5, with D tentatively TRBD1 (6 bases). Trimming took 6 bases from V and 4 from J, leaving 12 bases between them. The CDR3 totals 13 residues. CDR1 is LNHDA and CDR2 is SQIVND in the germline V gene (reference sequence). The DNA of the CDR3 is TGTGCCAGTAGCGAAACAGGGTCAGAGACCCAGTACTTC. Its translation: CASSETGSETQYF.

The chain recombines TRBV6-5 with TRBJ1-1, with TRBD1 identical over 7 bases. Unmatched junction bases numbered 5, after V lost 7 bases and J lost 0 bases. The CDR3 consists of 14 residues. Germline CDR1 and CDR2: MNHEY and SVGAGI. The CDR3 here is CASTKTGLNTEAFF. The CDR3, as DNA: TGTGCCAGCACCAAGACAGGGTTGAACACTGAAGCTTTCTTT.

The V gene is TRBV5-1, the J gene TRBJ1-4; 7 bases map to TRBD1. Germline V gene sequence: CDR1 SGHRS, CDR2 YFSETQ. The J segment lost 12 bases and the V segment lost 4 bases, leaving 18 bases of the junction unmatched. The length of the CDR3 is 16 residues. The CDR3 DNA reads TGCGCCAGCAGCCCCGAAAATGGACAGGCGTATCGGGAACTGTTTTTT. Translation gives CASSPENGQAYRELFF.

The chain couples TRBV7-8 to TRBJ2-2; TRBD2 matches at 11 bases. CDR3 length equals 18 residues. J lost 6 bases, V lost 0 bases, and 9 bases had no gene match. CDR1 is SGHVS and CDR2 is FQNEAQ in the germline V gene. CDR3 sequence reads: CASSLALAGGQKAGELFF. CDR3 nucleotides: TGTGCCAGCAGCTTAGCGCTAGCGGGGGGACAAAAGGCCGGGGAGCTGTTTTTT.

The chain uses TRBV5-1 and TRBJ2-7; 7 nucleotides match TRBD1. CDR1 and CDR2 (germline): SGHRS, YFSETQ. The V segment lost 0 bases and the J segment 5 bases; nucleotides outside the gene matches: 5. The CDR3 consists of 14 residues. For the CDR3, the DNA is TGCGCCAGCAGCTTGGGGGCAGGGGGTGACGAGCAGTACTTC. Residues: CASSLGAGGDEQYF.

The CDR3 is CASTDVGSYEQYF. CDR3 sequence (DNA): TGTGCCAGCACCGACGTGGGCTCCTACGAGCAGTACTTC. V usage is TRBV2 and J usage is TRBJ2-7, with D uncertain. Germline assignment: CDR1 SNHLY and CDR2 FYNNEI. The length of the CDR3 is 13 residues. Trimming removed 7 bases at V and 0 bases at J, with 10 bases between.

The V call is TRBV7-9, the J call TRBJ1-6; D not resolved. Germline values: CDR1 SEHNR, CDR2 FQNEAQ (reference sequence). Trimming cost V 5 bases and J 14 bases, with 13 bases left between them. There are 12 residues in the CDR3. The CDR3 DNA sequence: TGTGCCAGCAGCCCACGACACGTCACCCTCCACTTT. It is translated as CASSPRHVTLHF.

The rearrangement uses TRBV6-6 and TRBJ1-2, with a possible D match to TRBD1 (6 bases). Germline assignment: CDR1 MNHNY and CDR2 SVGAGI (reference sequence). Trimming shortened V by 0 bases and J by 2 bases, and 13 bases separated the two germline ends. The CDR3 consists of 16 residues. The chain's CDR3 is CASSYSRAGDNYGYTF. The CDR3 DNA sequence: TGTGCCAGCAGTTACTCGAGGGCAGGGGACAACTATGGCTACACCTTC.

The chain joins TRBV5-1 to TRBJ1-2; possibly TRBD1 for D (5 bases). Germline V lookup: CDR1 SGHRS, CDR2 YFSETQ. Trimming removed 0 bases at V and 6 bases at J, with 21 bases between. The CDR3 is 17 amino acids. The CDR3 is CASSLAMGQGTGNGYTF. DNA for the CDR3: TGCGCCAGCAGCTTGGCCATGGGTCAGGGAACTGGAAATGGCTACACCTTC.